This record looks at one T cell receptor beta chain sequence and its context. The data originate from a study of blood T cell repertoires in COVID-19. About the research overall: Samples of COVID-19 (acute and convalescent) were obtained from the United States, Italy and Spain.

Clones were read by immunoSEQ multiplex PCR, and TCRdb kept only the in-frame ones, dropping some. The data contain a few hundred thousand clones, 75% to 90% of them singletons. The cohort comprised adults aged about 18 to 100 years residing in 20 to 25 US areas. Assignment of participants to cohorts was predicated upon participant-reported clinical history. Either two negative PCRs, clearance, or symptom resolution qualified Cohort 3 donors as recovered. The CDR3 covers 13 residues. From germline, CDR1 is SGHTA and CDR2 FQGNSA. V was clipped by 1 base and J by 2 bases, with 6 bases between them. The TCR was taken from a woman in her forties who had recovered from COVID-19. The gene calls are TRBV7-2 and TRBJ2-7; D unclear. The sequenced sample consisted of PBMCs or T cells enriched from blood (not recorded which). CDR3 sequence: CASSLVRTYEQYF. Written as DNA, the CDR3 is TGTGCCAGCAGCTTAGTCAGAACCTACGAGCAGTACTTC.